The rows below give T cell receptor beta chains drawn from one sample of a study of circulating tumor DNA in untreated peripheral T-cell lymphoma. The table came from immunoSEQ multiplex PCR; TCRdb's copy has only in-frame clones and leaves some out. Found here are 5,500 to 8,000 clones, around 76% of them singletons; the top ten hold about 17%. The specimen sequenced was tumor tissue. Receptors originate from a human donor with peripheral T-cell lymphoma. The CDR3 runs from the conserved cysteine through the conserved F or W. A D gene is named only where the DNA matches it firmly. Part of the rows lack a size; the others show once, few, many or a class for expanded clones.

CDR3,DNA,V,size,D,length,J
CASSGSRDRGQQFF,TGCGCCAGCAGCGGAAGTAGGGACAGGGGTCAGCAGTTCTTC,TRBV5-1,.,TRBD1,14,TRBJ2-1
CASSLGASSTGELFF,TGTGCCAGCAGCTTAGGGGCCAGTTCCACCGGGGAGCTGTTTTTT,TRBV7-5,.,.,15,TRBJ2-2
CASSTGDEKLFF,TGTGCCAGCAGTACAGGGGATGAAAAACTGTTTTTT,TRBV28,few,TRBD1,12,TRBJ1-4
CASSERGLGYTF,TGTGCCAGCAGTGAACGGGGGTTAGGCTACACCTTC,TRBV28,.,.,12,TRBJ1-2
CASSLIPNTGELFF,TGTGCCAGCAGTCTCATCCCGAACACCGGGGAGCTGTTTTTT,TRBV6-8,once,.,14,TRBJ2-2
CASSCAVHGGVNTIYF,TGCGCCAGCAGCTGTGCCGTGCACGGGGGCGTAAACACCATATATTTT,TRBV5-1,.,.,16,TRBJ1-3
CASSYSRARGSYTF,TGTGCCAGCAGTTACTCAAGGGCCAGGGGTAGCTACACCTTC,TRBV6-8,.,.,14,TRBJ1-2
CASRREVTDTQYF,TGTGCCAGCAGGCGGGAGGTCACAGATACGCAGTATTTT,TRBV6-8,few,TRBD2,13,TRBJ2-3
CASSLVPRGRARKDTQYF,TGTGCCAGCAGCTTAGTTCCCCGCGGGAGGGCCCGGAAGGATACGCAGTATTTT,TRBV11-3,.,TRBD2,18,TRBJ2-3
CSVEGASADSYNEQFF,TGCAGCGTTGAAGGTGCTAGCGCGGACTCCTACAATGAGCAGTTCTTC,TRBV29-1,.,.,16,TRBJ2-1
CASSQGQGAYQPQHF,TGCGCCAGCAGCCAAGGACAGGGGGCATACCAGCCCCAGCATTTT,TRBV23-1,.,TRBD1,15,TRBJ1-5
CATGQGVYEQYF,TGTGCCACCGGACAGGGAGTATACGAGCAGTACTTC,TRBV28,.,TRBD1,12,TRBJ2-7
CSVVPAGSGETQYF,TGCAGCGTTGTCCCAGCAGGGTCGGGGGAGACCCAGTACTTC,TRBV29-1,.,.,14,TRBJ2-5
CSFTGGVRTNNEQFF,TGCAGCTTCACCGGAGGGGTCAGAACCAACAATGAGCAGTTCTTC,TRBV29-1,.,.,15,TRBJ2-1
CASSPTGGFGNEKLFF,TGTGCCAGCTCACCAACAGGGGGCTTTGGTAATGAAAAACTGTTTTTT,TRBV18,few,TRBD1,16,TRBJ1-4
CVWSLPGQAYEQYF,TGTGTCTGGTCCTTACCGGGACAGGCCTACGAGCAGTACTTC,TRBV30,.,TRBD1,14,TRBJ2-7